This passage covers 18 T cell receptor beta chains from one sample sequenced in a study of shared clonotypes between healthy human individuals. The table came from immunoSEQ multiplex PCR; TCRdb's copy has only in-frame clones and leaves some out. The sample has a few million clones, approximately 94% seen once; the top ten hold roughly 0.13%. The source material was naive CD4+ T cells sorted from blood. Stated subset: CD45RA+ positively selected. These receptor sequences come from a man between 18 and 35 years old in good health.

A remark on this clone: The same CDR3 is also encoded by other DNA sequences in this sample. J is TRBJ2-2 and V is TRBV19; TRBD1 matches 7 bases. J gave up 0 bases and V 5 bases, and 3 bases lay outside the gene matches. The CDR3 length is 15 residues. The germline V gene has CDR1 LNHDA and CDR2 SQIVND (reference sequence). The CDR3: CASSLGTANTGELFF. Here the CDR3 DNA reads TGTGCCAGTAGTCTCGGGACAGCGAACACCGGGGAGCTGTTTTTT.

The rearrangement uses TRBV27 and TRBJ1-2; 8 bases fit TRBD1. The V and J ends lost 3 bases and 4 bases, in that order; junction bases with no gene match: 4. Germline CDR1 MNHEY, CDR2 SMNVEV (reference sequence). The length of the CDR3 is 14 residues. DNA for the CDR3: TGTGCCAGCAGTTTCTCCGGACAGGGCTATGGCTACACCTTC. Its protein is CASSFSGQGYGYTF.

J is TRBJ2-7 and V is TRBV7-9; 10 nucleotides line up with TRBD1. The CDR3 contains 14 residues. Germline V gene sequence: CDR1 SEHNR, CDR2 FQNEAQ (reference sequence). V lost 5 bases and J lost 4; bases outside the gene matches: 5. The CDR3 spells CASSPRTGGYEQYF. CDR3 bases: TGTGCCAGCAGCCCTCGGACAGGGGGGTACGAGCAGTACTTC.

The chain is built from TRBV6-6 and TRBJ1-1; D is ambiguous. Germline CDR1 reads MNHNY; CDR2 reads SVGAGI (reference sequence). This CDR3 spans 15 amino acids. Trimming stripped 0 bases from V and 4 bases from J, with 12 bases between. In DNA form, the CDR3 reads TGTGCCAGCAGTTACTCGAGAGGGTTGGGCACTGAAGCTTTCTTT. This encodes CASSYSRGLGTEAFF.

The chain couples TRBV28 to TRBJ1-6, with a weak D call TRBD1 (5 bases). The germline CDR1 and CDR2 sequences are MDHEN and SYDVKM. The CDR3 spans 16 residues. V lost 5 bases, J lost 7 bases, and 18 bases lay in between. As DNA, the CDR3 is TGTGCCAGCAGTAGGGTTGGGGGGGGTGACAATTCACCCCTCCACTTT. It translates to CASSRVGGGDNSPLHF.

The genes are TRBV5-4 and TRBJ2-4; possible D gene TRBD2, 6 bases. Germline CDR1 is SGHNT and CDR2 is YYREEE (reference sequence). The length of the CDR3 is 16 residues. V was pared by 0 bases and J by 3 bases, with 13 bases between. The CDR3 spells CASSLDGGTVKNIQYF. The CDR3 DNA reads TGTGCCAGCAGCTTGGATGGAGGGACGGTCAAAAACATTCAGTACTTC.

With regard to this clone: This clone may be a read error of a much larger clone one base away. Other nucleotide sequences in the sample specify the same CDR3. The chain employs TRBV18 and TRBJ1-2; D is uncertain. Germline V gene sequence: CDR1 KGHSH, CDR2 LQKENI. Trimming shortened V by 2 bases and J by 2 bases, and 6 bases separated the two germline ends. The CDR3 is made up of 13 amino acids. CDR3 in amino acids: CASSPGRNYGYTF. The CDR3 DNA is TGTGCCAGCTCACCAGGCAGGAACTATGGCTACACCTTC.

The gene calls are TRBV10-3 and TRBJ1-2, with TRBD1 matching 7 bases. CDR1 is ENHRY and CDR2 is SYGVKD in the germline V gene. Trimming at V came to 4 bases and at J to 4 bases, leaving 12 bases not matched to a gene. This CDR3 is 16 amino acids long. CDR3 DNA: TGTGCCATCAGTGGTCCACCGGGACAGTCAACCTATGGCTACACCTTC. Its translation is CAISGPPGQSTYGYTF.

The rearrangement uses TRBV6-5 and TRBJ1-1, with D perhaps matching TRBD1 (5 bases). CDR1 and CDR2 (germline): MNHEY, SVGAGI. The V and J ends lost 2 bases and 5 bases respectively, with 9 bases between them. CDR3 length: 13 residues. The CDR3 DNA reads TGTGCCAGCAGTTACAAGGGGTTGACTGAAGCTTTCTTT. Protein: CASSYKGLTEAFF.

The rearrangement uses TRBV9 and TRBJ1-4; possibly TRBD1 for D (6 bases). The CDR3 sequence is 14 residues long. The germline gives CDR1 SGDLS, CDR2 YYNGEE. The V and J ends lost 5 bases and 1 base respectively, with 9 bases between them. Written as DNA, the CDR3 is TGTGCCAGCAGTCGGACAGAAACTAATGAAAAACTGTTTTTT. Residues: CASSRTETNEKLFF.

The CDR3 DNA reads TGTGCCAGCAGCGAGGGACAGGGAGGCGTTCAGCCCCAGCATTTT. Translated, it gives CASSEGQGGVQPQHF. The gene calls are TRBV7-2 and TRBJ1-5, with 9 bases lining up with TRBD1. Germline loops: CDR1 SGHTA, CDR2 FQGNSA. Unmatched junction bases numbered 8, after V lost 5 bases and J lost 6 bases. The CDR3 totals 15 residues.

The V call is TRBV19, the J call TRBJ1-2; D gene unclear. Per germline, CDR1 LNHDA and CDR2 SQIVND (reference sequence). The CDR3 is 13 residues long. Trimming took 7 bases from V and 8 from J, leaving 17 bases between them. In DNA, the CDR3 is TGTGCCAGTACGACTGCCCTATTTAGCGGCTACACCTTC. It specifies CASTTALFSGYTF.

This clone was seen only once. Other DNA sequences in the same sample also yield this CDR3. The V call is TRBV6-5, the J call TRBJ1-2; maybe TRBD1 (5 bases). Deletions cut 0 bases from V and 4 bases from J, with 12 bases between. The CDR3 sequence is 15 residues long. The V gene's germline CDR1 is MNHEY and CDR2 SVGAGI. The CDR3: CASSYSGQGSYGYTF. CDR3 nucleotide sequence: TGTGCCAGCAGTTACTCAGGCCAGGGTAGCTATGGCTACACCTTC.

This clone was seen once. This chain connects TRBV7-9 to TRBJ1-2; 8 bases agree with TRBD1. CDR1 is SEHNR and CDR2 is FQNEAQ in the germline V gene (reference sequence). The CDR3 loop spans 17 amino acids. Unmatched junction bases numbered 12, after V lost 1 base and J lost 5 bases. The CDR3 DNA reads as TGTGCCAGCAGCTTAGTCCCGGGACAGGTCGGGCGTTATGGCTACACCTTC. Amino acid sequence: CASSLVPGQVGRYGYTF.

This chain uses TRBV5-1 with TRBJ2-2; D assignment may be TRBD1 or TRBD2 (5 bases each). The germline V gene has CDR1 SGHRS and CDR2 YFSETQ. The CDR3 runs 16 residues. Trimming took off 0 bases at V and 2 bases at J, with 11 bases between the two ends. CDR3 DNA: TGCGCCAGCAGCTTGGCGGGGCCGGTAAACACCGGGGAGCTGTTTTTT. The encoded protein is CASSLAGPVNTGELFF.

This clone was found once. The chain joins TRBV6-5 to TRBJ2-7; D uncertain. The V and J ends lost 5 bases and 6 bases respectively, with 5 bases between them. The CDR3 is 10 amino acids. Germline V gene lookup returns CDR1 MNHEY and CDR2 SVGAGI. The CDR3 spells CASSSIEQYF. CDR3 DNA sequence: TGTGCCAGCAGTAGCATCGAGCAGTACTTC.

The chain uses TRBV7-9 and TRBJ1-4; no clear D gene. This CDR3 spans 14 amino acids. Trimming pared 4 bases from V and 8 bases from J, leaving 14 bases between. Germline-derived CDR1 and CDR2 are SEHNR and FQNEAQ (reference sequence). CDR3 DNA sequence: TGTGCCAGCAGCTACCGGAAGGGATACGAAAAACTGTTTTTT. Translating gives CASSYRKGYEKLFF.

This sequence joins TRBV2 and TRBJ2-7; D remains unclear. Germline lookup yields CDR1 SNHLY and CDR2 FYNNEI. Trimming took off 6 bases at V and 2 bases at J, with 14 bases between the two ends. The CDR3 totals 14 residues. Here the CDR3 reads CASRSSGTTYEQYF. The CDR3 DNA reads TGTGCCAGCAGATCGTCCGGAACTACCTACGAGCAGTACTTC.